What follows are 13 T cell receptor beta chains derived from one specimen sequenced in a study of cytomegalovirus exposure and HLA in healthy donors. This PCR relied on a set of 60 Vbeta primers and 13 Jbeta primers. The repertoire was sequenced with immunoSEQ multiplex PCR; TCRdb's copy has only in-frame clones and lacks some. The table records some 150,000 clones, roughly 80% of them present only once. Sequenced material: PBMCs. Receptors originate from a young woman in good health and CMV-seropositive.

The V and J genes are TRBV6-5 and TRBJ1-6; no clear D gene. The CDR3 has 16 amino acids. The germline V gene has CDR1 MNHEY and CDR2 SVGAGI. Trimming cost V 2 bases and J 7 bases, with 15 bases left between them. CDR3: CASSYEAVGRNSPLHF. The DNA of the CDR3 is TGTGCCAGCAGTTACGAGGCGGTGGGGAGAAATTCACCCCTCCACTTT.

The CDR3 protein is CASSQRGGASGGYTF. The CDR3 nucleotides read TGCGCCAGCAGCCAAAGGGGGGGCGCATCGGGTGGCTACACCTTC. The chain uses TRBV4-3 and TRBJ1-2; a possible D gene is TRBD1 (6 bases). This CDR3 is built from 15 residues. Trimming shortened V by 2 bases and J by 7 bases, and 17 bases separated the two germline ends. Germline V gene sequence: CDR1 LGHNA, CDR2 YSLEER.

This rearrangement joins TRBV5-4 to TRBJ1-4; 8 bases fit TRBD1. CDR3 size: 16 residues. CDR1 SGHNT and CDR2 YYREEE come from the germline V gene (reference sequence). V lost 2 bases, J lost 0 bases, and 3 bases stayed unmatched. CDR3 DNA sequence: TGTGCCAGCAGCTTAACAGGGGGACCAACTAATGAAAAACTGTTTTTT. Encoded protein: CASSLTGGPTNEKLFF.

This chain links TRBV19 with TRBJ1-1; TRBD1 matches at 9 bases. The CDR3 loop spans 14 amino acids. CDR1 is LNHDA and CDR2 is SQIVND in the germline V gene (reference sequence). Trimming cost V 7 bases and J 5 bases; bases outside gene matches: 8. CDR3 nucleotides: TGTGCCAGTATCCGCGGGACAGGGAAGACTGAAGCTTTCTTT. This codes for CASIRGTGKTEAFF.

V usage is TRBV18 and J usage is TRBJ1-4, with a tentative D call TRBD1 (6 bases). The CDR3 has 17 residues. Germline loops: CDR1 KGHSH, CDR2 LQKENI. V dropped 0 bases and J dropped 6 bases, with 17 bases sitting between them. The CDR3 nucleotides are TGTGCCAGCTCACCACCAGCCCCACAGGGTAATTATGAAAAACTGTTTTTT. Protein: CASSPPAPQGNYEKLFF.

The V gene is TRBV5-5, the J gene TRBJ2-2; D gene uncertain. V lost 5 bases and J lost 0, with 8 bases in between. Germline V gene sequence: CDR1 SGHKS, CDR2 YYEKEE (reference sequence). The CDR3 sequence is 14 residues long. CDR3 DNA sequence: TGTGCCAGCAGTCAGGTCTCGAACACCGGGGAGCTGTTTTTT. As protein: CASSQVSNTGELFF.

The CDR3 DNA sequence: TGTGCCAGCAGCCCGGGACTAGCGGCAGAGGGTGAGCAGTTCTTC. It is translated as CASSPGLAAEGEQFF. J is TRBJ2-1 and V is TRBV11-1, with TRBD2 matching 11 bases. Losses at the gene ends were 5 bases for V and 9 bases for J; bases not matched to a gene: 9. The CDR3 is made up of 15 amino acids. The germline CDR1 and CDR2 sequences are SGHAT and FQDESV (reference sequence).

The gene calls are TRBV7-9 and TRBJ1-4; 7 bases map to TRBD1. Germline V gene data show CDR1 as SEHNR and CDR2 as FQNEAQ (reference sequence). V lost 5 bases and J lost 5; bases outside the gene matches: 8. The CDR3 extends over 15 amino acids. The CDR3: CASSLIGQENEKLFF. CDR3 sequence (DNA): TGTGCCAGCAGCCTGATAGGACAGGAGAATGAAAAACTGTTTTTT.

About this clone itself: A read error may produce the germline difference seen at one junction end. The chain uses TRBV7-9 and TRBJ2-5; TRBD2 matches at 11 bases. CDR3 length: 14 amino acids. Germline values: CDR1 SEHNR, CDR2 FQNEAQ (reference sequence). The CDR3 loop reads CSSSLAGGTETQYF. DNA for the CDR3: TGTTCCAGCAGCCTAGCGGGGGGAACGGAGACCCAGTACTTC.

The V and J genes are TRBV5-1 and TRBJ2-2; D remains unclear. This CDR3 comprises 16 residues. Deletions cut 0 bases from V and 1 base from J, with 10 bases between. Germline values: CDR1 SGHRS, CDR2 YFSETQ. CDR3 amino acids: CASSLVLGVNTGELFF. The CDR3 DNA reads TGCGCCAGCAGCTTGGTCCTAGGAGTGAACACCGGGGAGCTGTTTTTT.

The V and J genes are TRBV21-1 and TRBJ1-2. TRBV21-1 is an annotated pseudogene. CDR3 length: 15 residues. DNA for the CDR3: TGTGCCAGCAGCAAAGAGGGGGGGCTTAACTATGGCTACACCTTC. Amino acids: CASSKEGGLNYGYTF.

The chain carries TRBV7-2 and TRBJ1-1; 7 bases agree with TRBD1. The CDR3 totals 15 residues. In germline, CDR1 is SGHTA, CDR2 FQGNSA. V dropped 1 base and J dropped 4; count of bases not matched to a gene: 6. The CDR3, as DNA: TGTGCCAGCAGCTTAGGTCCCCAGGGGGGCACTGAAGCTTTCTTT. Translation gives CASSLGPQGGTEAFF.

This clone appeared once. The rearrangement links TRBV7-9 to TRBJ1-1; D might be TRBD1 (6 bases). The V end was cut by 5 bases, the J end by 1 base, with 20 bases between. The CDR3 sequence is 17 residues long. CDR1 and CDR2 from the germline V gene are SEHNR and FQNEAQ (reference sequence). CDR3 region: CASSPTRARTANTEAFF. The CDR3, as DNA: TGTGCCAGCAGCCCCACTCGAGCCCGGACAGCGAACACTGAAGCTTTCTTT.